Below, 10 T cell receptor beta chains from the same sample are listed, as sequenced in a study of blood T cell repertoires in COVID-19. The method was immunoSEQ multiplex PCR; TCRdb's version includes in-frame clones alone and lacks a portion of them. The repertoire holds roughly 110,000 clones, with approximately 89% as singletons. The sequenced sample was peripheral blood. Receptors originate from a man aged 45 to 65 with active or convalescent COVID-19.

This clone occurred once. The DNA for the CDR3 is TGTGCCAGCAGCCTCTGGACAGGGGAGTTTTTAGAAGCTTTCTTT. It codes for CASSLWTGEFLEAFF. The chain uses TRBV11-2 and TRBJ1-1, with TRBD1 identical over 9 bases. Trimming took 5 bases from V and 8 from J; bases not matched to a gene: 12. In germline, CDR1 is SGHAT, CDR2 FQNNGV. This CDR3 comprises 15 residues.

The rearrangement joins TRBV11-2 to TRBJ1-2, with D possibly matching TRBD1 (5 bases). The germline V gene has CDR1 SGHAT and CDR2 FQNNGV. CDR3 length: 13 residues. V lost 2 bases and J lost 4, with 8 bases in between. This CDR3 is CASSLSGRYGYTF. CDR3 DNA: TGTGCCAGCAGCTTATCAGGGCGCTATGGCTACACCTTC.

This clone was picked up a small number of times. The V gene is TRBV20-1, the J gene TRBJ2-4, with unresolved D. In germline, CDR1 is DFQATT, CDR2 SNEGSKA (reference sequence). The CDR3 length is 13 residues. Trimming removed 3 bases from V and 6 bases from J, with 12 bases in between. The CDR3 loop reads CSASGQDRNIQYF. For the CDR3, the DNA is TGCAGTGCTAGTGGCCAGGATAGAAACATTCAGTACTTC.

The rearrangement links TRBV6-5 to TRBJ1-1; tentatively, D is TRBD1 (6 bases). Germline V CDR1 and CDR2: MNHEY, SVGAGI. CDR3 size: 15 residues. The V end lost 7 bases, the J end lost 7 bases, and 22 bases lay between the germline ends. The CDR3 protein is CASMISGAGVNEAFF. CDR3 in DNA: TGTGCCAGCATGATCTCAGGGGCAGGGGTGAATGAAGCTTTCTTT.

The genes are TRBV5-1 and TRBJ1-5; D is unclear. The ends were cut back, 2 bases at V and 0 bases at J, with 21 bases in the middle. Germline lookup yields CDR1 SGHRS and CDR2 YFSETQ. CDR3 length: 19 amino acids. The CDR3 protein is CASSLNTESHLTSNQPQHF. CDR3 in DNA: TGCGCCAGCAGCTTAAATACAGAAAGCCATTTAACTAGCAATCAGCCCCAGCATTTT. Using reference TRBV5-1 and TRBJ1-5 for the parts outside the CDR3, the full variable domain is KAGVTQTPRYLIKTRGQQVTLSCSPISGHRSVSWYQQTPGQGLQFLFEYFSETQRNKGNFPGRFSGRQFSNSRSEMNVSTLELGDSALYLCASSLNTESHLTSNQPQHFGDGTRLSIL.

The genes are TRBV5-1 and TRBJ1-1; D possibly corresponds to TRBD1 (6 bases). Germline values: CDR1 SGHRS, CDR2 YFSETQ. Deletions cut 4 bases from V and 0 bases from J, with 13 bases between. The CDR3 is 15 residues long. CDR3 in amino acids: CASSVTGTVNTEAFF. In DNA, the CDR3 is TGCGCCAGCAGCGTAACAGGGACGGTGAACACTGAAGCTTTCTTT.

The chain couples TRBV28 to TRBJ2-7, with 11 bases identical to TRBD1. V was clipped by 3 bases and J by 3 bases; unmatched bases: 4. Germline CDR1 MDHEN, CDR2 SYDVKM. The CDR3 covers 15 residues. CDR3 coding DNA: TGTGCCAGCAGTTTGGGGACAGGGGGAATCTACGAGCAGTACTTC. Translating it yields CASSLGTGGIYEQYF.

This chain links TRBV5-1 with TRBJ2-1; TRBD2 is a possible D gene (6 bases). V dropped 7 bases and J dropped 6 bases, with 20 bases sitting between them. The CDR3 is 15 amino acids. CDR1 and CDR2 (germline): SGHRS, YFSETQ. DNA for the CDR3: TGCGCCAGCCGATATTCGCCCCCCGGGGGCAATGAGCAGTTCTTC. It is translated as CASRYSPPGGNEQFF.

The rearrangement links TRBV4-1 to TRBJ2-2; 7 bases match TRBD1. Germline assignment: CDR1 MGHRA and CDR2 YSYEKL. The trim removed 4 bases at V and 6 bases at J, leaving 8 bases unmatched. CDR3 length: 15 residues. The DNA of the CDR3 is TGCGCCAGCAGCCCCTCAGGACAGGCGGCCGGGGAGCTGTTTTTT. It is translated as CASSPSGQAAGELFF.

This clone was counted once. V usage is TRBV18 and J usage is TRBJ2-5; tentative D call: TRBD1 (6 bases). Germline V gene lookup returns CDR1 KGHSH and CDR2 LQKENI. V was shortened by 0 bases and J by 5 bases, with 10 bases between the two germline ends. The CDR3 consists of 14 residues. The chain's CDR3 is CASSPPDRWETQYF. For the CDR3, the DNA is TGTGCCAGCTCACCACCGGACAGATGGGAGACCCAGTACTTC.